These T cell receptor beta chains were read from a single sample in a study of breast tumors, draining lymph nodes, adjacent tissues. MiXCR, applied by TCRdb to the multiplex PCR reads, yields one record per CDR3 protein. The table shows over 150,000 distinct CDR3 sequences, with approximately 33% occurring only once. Sequenced input: axillary lymph node tissue. These TCRs come from a female donor with breast cancer. Some clones in this sample may be carry-over from other donors' samples. Each CDR3 is given with its conserved first and last residue. The D gene is left open where the match is weak. The listing skips clone size in some rows; elsewhere it reads once, few, many or a size class.

size: many; D: NA; J: TRBJ2-1; V: TRBV9; CDR3: CASSVEGTAGNEQFF; DNA: TGTGCCAGCAGCGTAGAGGGAACGGCGGGCAATGAGCAGTTCTTC
size: many; D: NA; J: TRBJ1-2; V: TRBV7-9; CDR3: CASSLLLRDGTNYGYTF; DNA: TGTGCCAGCAGCTTACTACTTCGGGACGGTACTAACTATGGCTACACCTTC
size: NA; D: TRBD1; J: TRBJ2-2; V: TRBV3-1; CDR3: CASSQRGQGASGELFF; DNA: TGTGCCAGCAGCCAGCGGGGACAGGGGGCTTCCGGGGAGCTGTTTTTT
size: NA; D: TRBD2; J: TRBJ2-1; V: TRBV6-7; CDR3: CARFAGLAGVNEQFF; DNA: TGTGCCAGGTTCGCTGGGCTAGCGGGGGTCAATGAGCAGTTCTTC
size: NA; D: NA; J: TRBJ1-1; V: TRBV20-1; CDR3: CSARDLDSTTEAFF; DNA: TGCAGTGCTAGAGATTTGGACAGTACGACTGAAGCTTTCTTT
size: NA; D: NA; J: TRBJ1-1; V: TRBV4-1; CDR3: CASSQAQLQKMNTEAFF; DNA: TGCGCCAGCAGCCAAGCCCAGTTGCAGAAAATGAACACTGAAGCTTTCTTT
size: many; D: TRBD2; J: TRBJ2-2; V: TRBV20-1; CDR3: CSARDGTSGNTGELFF; DNA: TGCAGTGCTAGAGATGGGACTAGCGGGAACACCGGGGAGCTGTTTTTT
size: many; D: TRBD2; J: TRBJ2-1; V: TRBV5-6; CDR3: CASSRRLAGIVDEQFF; DNA: TGTGCCAGCAGCCGTAGACTAGCGGGAATAGTAGATGAGCAGTTCTTC
size: many; D: NA; J: TRBJ2-7; V: TRBV15; CDR3: CATSRDEGTYEQYF; DNA: TGTGCCACCAGCAGAGATGAAGGGACGTACGAGCAGTACTTC
size: many; D: TRBD1; J: TRBJ2-2; V: TRBV7-9; CDR3: CASSPTGTGGDTGELFF; DNA: TGTGCCAGCAGCCCCACTGGGACAGGGGGGGACACCGGGGAGCTGTTTTTT
size: NA; D: NA; J: TRBJ2-7; V: TRBV24-1; CDR3: CARYPQTASSYEQYF; DNA: TGTGCCAGATACCCCCAGACAGCGAGCTCCTACGAGCAGTACTTC
size: NA; D: NA; J: TRBJ2-1; V: TRBV20-1; CDR3: CSARPTNNEQLF; DNA: TGCAGTGCTAGACCCACTAACAATGAGCAGCTCTTC
size: many; D: NA; J: TRBJ2-1; V: TRBV15; CDR3: CATSRYDTYNEQFF; DNA: TGTGCCACCAGCAGATACGACACCTACAATGAGCAGTTCTTC
size: NA; D: TRBD1; J: TRBJ2-7; V: TRBV19; CDR3: CASRPDRGLEQYF; DNA: TGTGCCAGTCGTCCGGACAGGGGCCTTGAGCAGTACTTC
size: many; D: TRBD2; J: TRBJ2-1; V: TRBV29-1; CDR3: CSVGRLAGASNEQFF; DNA: TGCAGCGTTGGGAGACTAGCGGGAGCCTCGAATGAGCAGTTCTTC
size: many; D: NA; J: TRBJ1-4; V: TRBV18; CDR3: CASQTGSNEKLFF; DNA: TGTGCCAGCCAGACAGGTTCTAATGAAAAACTGTTTTTT
size: once; D: NA; J: TRBJ2-2; V: TRBV4-1; CDR3: CASSQETPGASGNTGELFF; DNA: TGCGCCAGCAGCCAAGAGACTCCAGGCGCCTCTGGAAACACCGGGGAGCTGTTTTTT
size: many; D: NA; J: TRBJ1-3; V: TRBV9; CDR3: CASSVASSGNTIYF; DNA: TGTGCCAGCAGCGTAGCCAGCTCTGGAAACACCATATATTTT
size: few; D: TRBD2; J: TRBJ2-1; V: TRBV3-1; CDR3: CASSHALLAGAHNEQFF; DNA: TGTGCCAGCAGCCATGCCCTTCTAGCGGGGGCCCACAATGAGCAGTTCTTC
size: NA; D: TRBD1; J: TRBJ1-1; V: TRBV3-1; CDR3: CASSPWDRGTTEAFF; DNA: TGTGCCAGCAGCCCATGGGACAGGGGTACCACTGAAGCTTTCTTT
size: many; D: TRBD1; J: TRBJ1-6; V: TRBV7-8; CDR3: CASSFRGRDNSPLHF; DNA: TGTGCCAGCAGCTTCAGGGGGCGCGATAATTCACCCCTCCACTTT
size: many; D: NA; J: TRBJ2-5; V: TRBV14; CDR3: CASSPLGEGFETQYF; DNA: TGTGCCAGCAGCCCCCTAGGTGAGGGGTTCGAGACCCAGTACTTC
size: NA; D: NA; J: TRBJ1-2; V: TRBV20-1; CDR3: CSASRGVAGYGYTF; DNA: TGCAGTGCTAGCCGTGGGGTAGCGGGCTATGGCTACACCTTC
size: once; D: NA; J: TRBJ1-2; V: TRBV29-1; CDR3: CSVDQGYYGYTF; DNA: TGCAGCGTTGATCAGGGCTACTATGGCTACACCTTC
size: many; D: NA; J: TRBJ2-3; V: TRBV2; CDR3: CASRAGLGDTQYF; DNA: TGTGCCAGCCGAGCCGGTTTAGGAGATACGCAGTATTTT
size: many; D: NA; J: TRBJ2-1; V: TRBV12-3/TRBV12-4; CDR3: CASSSTSSSNEQFF; DNA: TGTGCCAGCAGCTCCACATCCTCTAGCAATGAGCAGTTCTTC
size: many; D: NA; J: TRBJ2-7; V: TRBV2; CDR3: CASSLQGGEQYF; DNA: TGTGCCAGCAGCCTACAGGGAGGCGAGCAGTACTTC
size: NA; D: TRBD1; J: TRBJ1-3; V: TRBV5-1; CDR3: CASSLSRPGQGADGYTIYF; DNA: TGCGCCAGCAGCTTGAGCAGGCCGGGACAGGGAGCTGATGGCTACACCATATATTTT
size: many; D: TRBD2; J: TRBJ2-5; V: TRBV11-2; CDR3: CASSLGLAGVGETQYF; DNA: TGTGCCAGCAGCTTAGGCCTAGCGGGAGTGGGTGAGACCCAGTACTTC
size: NA; D: NA; J: TRBJ2-1; V: TRBV24-1; CDR3: CATSDLRSGGNNEQFF; DNA: TGTGCCACCAGTGATTTGCGTAGCGGAGGCAACAATGAGCAGTTCTTC
size: many; D: NA; J: TRBJ1-3; V: TRBV4-1; CDR3: CASSHLGRKTGNTIYF; DNA: TGCGCCAGCAGCCACCTGGGACGGAAGACGGGAAACACCATATATTTT
size: many; D: TRBD2; J: TRBJ2-3; V: TRBV20-1; CDR3: CSALGLAGRDTQYF; DNA: TGCAGTGCTCTGGGACTAGCGGGACGAGATACGCAGTATTTT
size: many; D: NA; J: TRBJ2-1; V: TRBV20-1; CDR3: CSARYGDGFLFF; DNA: TGCAGTGCTAGATACGGGGACGGATTCCTGTTCTTC
size: NA; D: TRBD1; J: TRBJ2-1; V: TRBV12-3/TRBV12-4; CDR3: CASRTGGGYNEQFF; DNA: TGTGCCAGCAGGACAGGGGGCGGTTACAATGAGCAGTTCTTC
size: many; D: NA; J: TRBJ2-3; V: TRBV6-2/TRBV6-3; CDR3: CASSLQTDTQYF; DNA: TGTGCCAGCAGCCTACAGACAGATACGCAGTATTTT
size: many; D: TRBD2; J: TRBJ2-3; V: TRBV11-3; CDR3: CASSLAYDGPSGGPSTDTQYF; DNA: TGTGCCAGCAGCTTAGCCTATGACGGTCCTTCGGGGGGGCCTAGCACAGATACGCAGTATTTT
size: many; D: TRBD1; J: TRBJ1-5; V: TRBV5-5; CDR3: CASSLLAGGGQPQHF; DNA: TGTGCCAGCAGCTTGTTGGCAGGGGGCGGTCAGCCCCAGCATTTT
size: many; D: TRBD1; J: TRBJ2-7; V: TRBV5-1; CDR3: CASSLTYRGSYEQYF; DNA: TGCGCCAGCAGCTTAACTTACAGGGGGAGCTACGAGCAGTACTTC
size: few; D: NA; J: TRBJ2-7; V: TRBV28; CDR3: CASSSGHPSYEQYF; DNA: TGTGCCAGCAGTTCCGGACATCCCTCCTACGAGCAGTACTTC
size: many; D: TRBD1; J: TRBJ2-7; V: TRBV6-6; CDR3: CASSSERTGSHEQYF; DNA: TGTGCCAGCAGTTCCGAGCGGACAGGCAGCCACGAGCAGTACTTC
size: once; D: TRBD1; J: TRBJ2-1; V: TRBV2; CDR3: CASRRDRGGGEQFF; DNA: TGTGCCAGCAGAAGGGACAGGGGAGGAGGTGAGCAGTTCTTC
size: NA; D: TRBD1; J: TRBJ2-4; V: TRBV28; CDR3: CASSLGTVILAKNIQYF; DNA: TGTGCCAGCAGCCTAGGGACAGTTATCCTAGCCAAAAACATTCAGTACTTC
size: once; D: TRBD2; J: TRBJ2-6; V: TRBV9; CDR3: CASSPRGVGLTF; DNA: TGTGCCAGCAGCCCCCGGGGGGTTGGCCTGACTTTC
size: many; D: NA; J: TRBJ2-7; V: TRBV5-5; CDR3: CASSPLSTSYEQYF; DNA: TGTGCCAGCAGCCCGCTTAGCACGTCCTACGAGCAGTACTTC